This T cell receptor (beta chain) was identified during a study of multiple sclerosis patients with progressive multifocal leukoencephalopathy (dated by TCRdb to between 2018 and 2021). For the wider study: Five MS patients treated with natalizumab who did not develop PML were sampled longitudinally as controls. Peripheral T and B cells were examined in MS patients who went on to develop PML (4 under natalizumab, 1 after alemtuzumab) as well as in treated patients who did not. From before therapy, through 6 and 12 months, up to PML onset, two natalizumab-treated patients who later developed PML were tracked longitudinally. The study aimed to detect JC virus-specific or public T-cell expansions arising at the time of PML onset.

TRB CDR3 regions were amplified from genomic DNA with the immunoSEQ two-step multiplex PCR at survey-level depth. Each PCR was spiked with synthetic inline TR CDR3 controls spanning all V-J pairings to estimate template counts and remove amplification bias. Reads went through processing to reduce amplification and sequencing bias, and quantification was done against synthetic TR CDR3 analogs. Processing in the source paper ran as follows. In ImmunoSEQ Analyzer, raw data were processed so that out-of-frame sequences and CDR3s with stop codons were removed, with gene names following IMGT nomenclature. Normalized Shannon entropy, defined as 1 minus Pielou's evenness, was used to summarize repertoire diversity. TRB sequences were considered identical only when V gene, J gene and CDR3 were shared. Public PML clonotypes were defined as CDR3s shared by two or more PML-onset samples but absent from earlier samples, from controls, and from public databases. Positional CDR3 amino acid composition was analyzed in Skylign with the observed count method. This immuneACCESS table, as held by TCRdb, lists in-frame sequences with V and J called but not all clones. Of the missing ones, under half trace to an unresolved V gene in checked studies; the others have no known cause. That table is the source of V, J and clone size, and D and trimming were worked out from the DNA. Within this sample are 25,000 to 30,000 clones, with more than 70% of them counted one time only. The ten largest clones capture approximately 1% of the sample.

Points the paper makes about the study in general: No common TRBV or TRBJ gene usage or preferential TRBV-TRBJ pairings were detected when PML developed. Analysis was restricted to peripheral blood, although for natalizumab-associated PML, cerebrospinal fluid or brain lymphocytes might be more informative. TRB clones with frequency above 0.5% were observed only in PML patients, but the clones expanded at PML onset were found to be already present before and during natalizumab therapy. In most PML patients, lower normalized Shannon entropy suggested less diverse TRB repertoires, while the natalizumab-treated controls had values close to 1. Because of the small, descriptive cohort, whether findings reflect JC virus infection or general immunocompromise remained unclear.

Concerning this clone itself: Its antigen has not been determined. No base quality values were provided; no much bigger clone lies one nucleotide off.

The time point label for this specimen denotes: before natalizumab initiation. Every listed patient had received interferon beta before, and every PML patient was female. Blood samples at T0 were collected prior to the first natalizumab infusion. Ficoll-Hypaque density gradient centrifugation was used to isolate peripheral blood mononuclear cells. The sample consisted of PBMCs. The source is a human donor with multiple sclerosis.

In nucleotide form, the sequence is TGTGCCAGCAGCGTAGGTCCAGGGACCACTGAAGCTTTCTTT. Translated, it gives CASSVGPGTTEAFF. Recombination joined TRBV9 with TRBJ1-1; a tentative D match to TRBD1 spans 5 bases. CDR1 SGDLS and CDR2 YYNGEE were looked up in the germline V gene. The CDR3 spans 14 residues, from the cysteine through the phenylalanine. The retained sequence is limited to the CDR3, 42 bases, with the frame set at the first base. V is clipped by 0 bases and J by 4 bases, and the sequence between their germline boundaries is 10 bases long.